These 21 T cell receptor beta chains share one sample of origin, sequenced in a study of post-analysis software for immune sequencing data. Study conclusions and caveats: Among roughly five TRBV segments more frequent in patients than controls were TRBV5-6, TRBV5-1 and TRBV20-1.

Carried by the TCR beta cDNA libraries were unique molecular identifiers. In TCRdb, the PCR reads were re-called with MiXCR into one record per CDR3 protein. The table lists 250,000 to 300,000 distinct CDR3 sequences, approximately 34% of them singletons, with 4% to 5.5% in the top ten. The antigens for these receptors are not known. The specimen was blood. All receptors come from a girl between 5 and 17 years old with multiple sclerosis.

The genes are TRBV5-1 and TRBJ2-7, with 7 positions matching TRBD1. After removal of 3 bases from V and 1 base from J, the junction contained 4 bases not matched to a gene. The CDR3 is 14 amino acids. Germline V gene lookup returns CDR1 SGHRS and CDR2 YFSETQ. The CDR3, as DNA: TGCGCCAGCAGCTCCACAGGGGCATCCTACGAGCAGTACTTC. This codes for CASSSTGASYEQYF. The variable domain in full, completed from reference TRBV5-1 and TRBJ2-7, reads KAGVTQTPRYLIKTRGQQVTLSCSPISGHRSVSWYQQTPGQGLQFLFEYFSETQRNKGNFPGRFSGRQFSNSRSEMNVSTLELGDSALYLCASSSTGASYEQYFGPGTRLTVT.

This clonotype was seen at least ten times. The chain joins TRBV4-1 to TRBJ1-1; D might be TRBD1 (6 bases). This CDR3 contains 16 residues. Germline CDR1 is MGHRA and CDR2 is YSYEKL. The V end was cut by 0 bases, the J end by 1 base, with 12 bases between. CDR3 sequence: CASSQEPTGANTEAFF. In nucleotides, the CDR3 is TGCGCCAGCAGCCAAGAGCCGACAGGCGCGAACACTGAAGCTTTCTTT.

This clonotype was found many times. This chain connects TRBV15 to TRBJ2-7; D might be TRBD1 (5 bases). Trimming stripped 2 bases from V and 5 bases from J, with 10 bases between. Germline CDR1 and CDR2: LNHNV and YYDKDF (reference sequence). CDR3 length: 13 residues. The CDR3 bases are TGTGCCACCAGCAGAAATTTCAGGGACGAGCAGTACTTC. This encodes CATSRNFRDEQYF.

As concerns this clonotype: A much larger clone sits a single nucleotide away, making a read error possible. The V and J genes are TRBV27 and TRBJ1-2, with 11 bases matching TRBD1. Per germline, CDR1 MNHEY and CDR2 SMNVEV (reference sequence). This CDR3 has 15 residues. This CDR3 is CVSRSLGQGVGGYTF. CDR3 DNA sequence: TGTGTCAGCAGAAGCTTGGGACAGGGGGTAGGAGGCTACACCTTC.

This clonotype has at least ten counts. The chain is built from TRBV5-1 and TRBJ2-1; weak D call: TRBD2 (5 bases). The CDR3 extends over 15 amino acids. V was clipped by 2 bases and J by 6 bases, with 15 bases between them. Germline values: CDR1 SGHRS, CDR2 YFSETQ. CDR3 sequence reads: CASSFLPRDRNEQFF. In DNA form, the CDR3 reads TGCGCCAGCAGCTTTCTCCCTCGGGATCGCAATGAGCAGTTCTTC.

This clonotype has ten or more counts. This sequence joins TRBV20-1 and TRBJ2-3; D gene ambiguous. The CDR3 is 15 amino acids. With 2 bases removed from V and 0 bases from J, the gap between germline ends came to 12 bases. Per germline, CDR1 DFQATT and CDR2 SNEGSKA (reference sequence). CDR3 amino acids: CSARQTATSTDTQYF. In DNA form, the CDR3 reads TGCAGTGCTAGACAGACGGCGACTAGCACAGATACGCAGTATTTT.

The chain has TRBV7-6 and TRBJ2-5; D remains unclear. Germline CDR1 reads SGHVS; CDR2 reads FNYEAQ. The V and J ends lost 2 bases and 3 bases respectively, with 10 bases between them. This CDR3 spans 14 amino acids. The CDR3 here is CASSLFGGEETQYF. CDR3 coding DNA: TGTGCCAGCAGCTTATTTGGTGGTGAAGAGACCCAGTACTTC.

The chain carries TRBV4-1 and TRBJ1-1, with a tentative D call TRBD1 (5 bases). Germline CDR1 MGHRA, CDR2 YSYEKL. This CDR3 region has 14 residues. With 4 bases removed from V and 7 bases from J, the gap between germline ends came to 16 bases. The CDR3 nucleotides read TGCGCCAGCAGCCGAGGCCCAGGGAGGAATGAAGCTTTCTTT. Its protein product is CASSRGPGRNEAFF.

This clonotype appeared many times. J is TRBJ2-1 and V is TRBV15; the D is unclear. Per the germline V gene, CDR1 is LNHNV and CDR2 is YYDKDF (reference sequence). Trimming pared 3 bases from V and 8 bases from J, leaving 5 bases between. The CDR3 sequence is 11 residues long. The CDR3 sequence: CATSSQYEQFF. The CDR3 bases are TGTGCCACCAGCAGTCAGTATGAGCAGTTCTTC.

This clonotype was detected a few times. The chain recombines TRBV20-1 with TRBJ2-3, with D possibly matching TRBD2 (6 bases). V was trimmed by 3 bases and J by 3 bases, leaving 10 bases between them. The CDR3 has 13 amino acids. Germline V gives CDR1 DFQATT, CDR2 SNEGSKA (reference sequence). As DNA, the CDR3 is TGCAGTGCTAGCGGGAGCCGGACAGATACGCAGTATTTT. This codes for CSASGSRTDTQYF.

This clonotype appeared a few times. This may be a read error: a much more frequent sequence differs by one nucleotide. This chain joins TRBV24-1 and TRBJ2-5; D not resolved. Germline V CDR1 and CDR2: KGHDR, SFDVKD. The CDR3 has 13 residues. Trimming took 3 bases from V and 5 from J, leaving 9 bases between them. CDR3 nucleotides: TGTGCCACCAGTGATCCACCCTGTGAGACCCAGTACTTC. The encoded protein is CATSDPPCETQYF.

With respect to this clonotype: Because the CDR3 is missing its conserved closing phenylalanine or tryptophan, this is likely a read error. The CDR3 DNA is TGTGCCAGTAGCTACTTAGATGCTTCGAACACTGAAGCTTTCGTT. Translating it yields CASSYLDASNTEAFV. The rearrangement joins TRBV19 to TRBJ1-1, with D uncertain. V lost 6 bases, J lost 1 base, and 15 bases lay in between. The CDR3 length is 15 residues. Germline CDR1 reads LNHDA; CDR2 reads SQIVND (reference sequence).

With respect to this clonotype: This may stem from a read error, because a much larger clone lies one nucleotide away. The genes are TRBV20-1 and TRBJ2-1; 8 nucleotides align to TRBD2. Near its end, the DNA agrees better with TRBJ2-7, so the J call may be wrong. The CDR3 length is 14 residues. Per germline, CDR1 DFQATT and CDR2 SNEGSKA (reference sequence). Here the CDR3 DNA reads TGCAGTGCGGGACTAGGCGCCTCCTACAATGAGCAGTACTTC. As protein: CSAGLGASYNEQYF.

This clonotype was picked up many times. The chain combines TRBV7-8 with TRBJ2-5, with 7 positions matching TRBD2. Germline V lookup: CDR1 SGHVS, CDR2 FQNEAQ. This CDR3 is built from 16 residues. J gave up 1 base and V 4 bases, and 9 bases lay outside the gene matches. The CDR3 DNA is TGTGCCAGCAGCTCAGGCGGGGGAGTGAGCCAAGAGACCCAGTACTTC. This codes for CASSSGGGVSQETQYF.

A single count supports this clonotype. The CDR3 coding sequence is TGCGCCAGCAGCCAAGATAGGAGGGCGGGAGGGCCGTTGGGAAATGAGCAGTTCTTC. Its protein product is CASSQDRRAGGPLGNEQFF. The chain carries TRBV4-1 and TRBJ2-1; 9 bases agree with TRBD2. J gave up 7 bases and V 0 bases, and 16 bases lay outside the gene matches. The germline gives CDR1 MGHRA, CDR2 YSYEKL. This CDR3 is 19 amino acids long.

The chain combines TRBV7-2 with TRBJ2-7; D possibly corresponds to TRBD1 (6 bases). Trimming took off 5 bases at V and 7 bases at J, with 18 bases between the two ends. This CDR3 is built from 14 residues. Germline values: CDR1 SGHTA, CDR2 FQGNSA. In DNA, the CDR3 is TGTGCCAGCAGCCCGGACCGCTACAGGGTTGAGCAGTACTTC. The encoded protein is CASSPDRYRVEQYF.

This clonotype was detected many times. This chain joins TRBV18 and TRBJ2-1; unclear D gene. Germline assignment: CDR1 KGHSH and CDR2 LQKENI. Between the trimmed V and J ends, which lost 6 bases and 7 bases, there was a span of 13 bases. This CDR3 has 13 residues. CDR3 DNA: TGTGCCAGCTCCCGAATGAGTGGGAATGAGCAGTTCTTC. Encoded protein: CASSRMSGNEQFF.

V usage is TRBV6-6 and J usage is TRBJ2-1, with D uncertain. Looked up from germline, CDR1 is MNHNY and CDR2 is SVGAGI (reference sequence). The CDR3 contains 13 residues. The V end was cut by 6 bases, the J end by 8 bases, with 14 bases between. The CDR3 bases are TGTGCCAGCAGCCCCAGTGGGGAACATGAGCAGTTCTTC. Translated: CASSPSGEHEQFF.

There are many counts of this clonotype. This rearrangement joins TRBV20-1 to TRBJ2-5; 14 bases map to TRBD2. The CDR3 spans 15 residues. Trimming at V came to 5 bases and at J to 2 bases, leaving 4 bases not matched to a gene. Germline lookup yields CDR1 DFQATT and CDR2 SNEGSKA (reference sequence). In DNA, the CDR3 is TGCAGTGCTGGGGGACTAGCGGGGGCTCAAGAGACCCAGTACTTC. Its protein product is CSAGGLAGAQETQYF.

Comment on this clonotype: This clone may be a read error of a much larger clone one base away. This chain links TRBV3-1 with TRBJ1-6, with D possibly being TRBD1 (6 bases). The CDR3 totals 14 residues. CDR1 is LGHDT and CDR2 is YNNKEL in the germline V gene (reference sequence). The CDR3 spells CASSRDRTNSPPHF. The CDR3 DNA sequence: TGTGCCAGCAGCCGAGACAGGACTAATTCACCCCCCCACTTT.

The chain uses TRBV20-1 and TRBJ2-5; D might be TRBD2 (6 bases). V dropped 3 bases and J dropped 1 base, with 18 bases sitting between them. Germline lookup yields CDR1 DFQATT and CDR2 SNEGSKA (reference sequence). This CDR3 has 16 amino acids. In nucleotides, the CDR3 is TGCAGTGCTAGGGTGTTTGGAGCGGGCCCCCAAGAGACCCAGTACTTC. Amino acids: CSARVFGAGPQETQYF.